One TCR beta chain is described in this entry. Libraries were prepared by immunoSEQ multiplex PCR; TCRdb keeps only in-frame clonotypes and omits some of them. The data show about 15,000 clones, 86% seen once. The V and J ends lost 1 base and 7 bases respectively, with 19 bases between them. Germline assignment: CDR1 MGHRA and CDR2 YSYEKL. There are 16 residues in the CDR3. The sample originates from a study of high-grade serous ovarian cancer treatment subgroups. Tumor samples were obtained before definitive surgery or chemotherapy. The sequenced material came from tumor tissue. This clonotype was obtained from a human donor with high-grade serous ovarian cancer. This chain connects TRBV4-1 to TRBJ2-5; D may correspond to TRBD1 or TRBD2 (6 bases each). CDR3 coding DNA: TGCGCCAGCAGCCAAGCCTTGGGACGGGGGCATGGGACCCAGTACTTC. Encoded protein: CASSQALGRGHGTQYF.